The clone carrying this T cell receptor (beta chain) has only a few counts. Its antigen is currently unknown. What was amplified from RNA transcripts were TCR beta CDR3 regions. HTBI primers were employed in a first-round RT-PCR of the TCR CDR3. TCRdb processed the multiplex PCR reads anew with MiXCR; each CDR3 protein has one entry. Among under 400,000 distinct CDR3 sequences listed, about 14% were seen once. The sample originates from a study of T cells in Graves' hyperthyroidism and ophthalmopathy. Study-wide findings and caveats: Onset of ophthalmopathy came a median roughly 6.9 months after the model predicted it.

There are 15 residues in the CDR3. CDR1 LNHDA and CDR2 SQIVND come from the germline V gene (reference sequence). Trimming took 0 bases from V and 1 from J, leaving 10 bases between them. A lack of ophthalmopathy progression within 18 months defined stable Graves' hyperthyroidism. Patients showing uncontrolled infection, other autoimmune disease, pregnancy or lactation were ineligible. 10 ml fresh peripheral blood yielded the PBMCs. Sequencing input: blood. This rearrangement joins TRBV19 to TRBJ2-7; no definite D call. The sequence was obtained from a woman aged 60-70 years with Graves' hyperthyroidism. The CDR3 here is CASSIDGPGSYEQYF. The CDR3 bases are TGTGCCAGTAGTATAGATGGACCCGGATCCTACGAGCAGTACTTC.